This T cell receptor (beta chain) was sequenced for a study of blood T cell repertoires in COVID-19. Study at large: PBMCs, B-cell-depleted T cells, or T cells were the source of the cDNA or gDNA that made up the material.

The CDR3 consists of 13 residues. Germline CDR1 and CDR2: MNHEY and SVGEGT. With 0 bases clipped from V and 11 bases from J, the junction kept 5 bases outside the gene matches. In Seattle, patients joined the study during active infection and were tracked longitudinally. As processed by the authors: Amplification of reference gene primers provided the estimated nucleated cell counts. Using immunoSEQ multiplex PCR, the repertoire was profiled, and TCRdb retains in-frame clones only, with some absent. The D gene and trimming were derived from the DNA, and the V and J assignments and clone size from that table. The sample records tens of thousands of clones, about 85% being singletons.

The source is a woman in her 50s with COVID-19, enrolled during active disease. Sample: peripheral blood. The gene calls are TRBV6-2 or TRBV6-3 and TRBJ1-1; 8 nucleotides agree with TRBD1. CDR3 residues: CASSYSRGPSAFF. The CDR3 coding sequence is TGTGCCAGCAGTTACTCCAGGGGGCCGAGTGCTTTCTTT.